The 3 T cell receptor beta chains listed next were all sequenced from one sample in a study of blood T cell repertoires in COVID-19. Here immunoSEQ multiplex PCR was the method, and the copy in TCRdb shows in-frame clones only, minus some. The table includes roughly 87,000 clones, about 91% detected once. The sample comprised peripheral blood. The receptors were gathered from a man between 60 and 75 years old with acute or convalescent COVID-19.

The chain has TRBV2 and TRBJ2-2; D gene unclear. The CDR3 spans 15 residues. The germline V gene encodes CDR1 SNHLY and CDR2 FYNNEI. V was trimmed by 4 bases and J by 1 base, leaving 10 bases between them. CDR3 sequence (DNA): TGTGCCAGCAGTGCCCAGATTTTGAACACCGGGGAGCTGTTTTTT. This encodes CASSAQILNTGELFF.

V gene TRBV10-2 combines with J gene TRBJ2-3, with a possible D match to TRBD2 (5 bases). This CDR3 is built from 14 residues. V lost 6 bases and J 0 bases, leaving 10 bases between the germline ends. The germline gives CDR1 WSHSY, CDR2 SAAADI. This chain's CDR3 is CASRTTISTDTQYF. CDR3 in DNA: TGCGCCAGCAGGACGACTATTAGCACAGATACGCAGTATTTT.

A single count supports this clone. The chain links TRBV5-4 to TRBJ2-1; D possibly corresponds to TRBD2 (7 bases). The length of the CDR3 is 15 residues. Deletions cut 4 bases from V and 5 bases from J, with 16 bases between. Germline V lookup: CDR1 SGHNT, CDR2 YYREEE (reference sequence). CDR3 nucleotide sequence: TGTGCCAGCAGCGGGGGAGGGGGTTCGAACAATGAGCAGTTCTTC. Translation gives CASSGGGGSNNEQFF.